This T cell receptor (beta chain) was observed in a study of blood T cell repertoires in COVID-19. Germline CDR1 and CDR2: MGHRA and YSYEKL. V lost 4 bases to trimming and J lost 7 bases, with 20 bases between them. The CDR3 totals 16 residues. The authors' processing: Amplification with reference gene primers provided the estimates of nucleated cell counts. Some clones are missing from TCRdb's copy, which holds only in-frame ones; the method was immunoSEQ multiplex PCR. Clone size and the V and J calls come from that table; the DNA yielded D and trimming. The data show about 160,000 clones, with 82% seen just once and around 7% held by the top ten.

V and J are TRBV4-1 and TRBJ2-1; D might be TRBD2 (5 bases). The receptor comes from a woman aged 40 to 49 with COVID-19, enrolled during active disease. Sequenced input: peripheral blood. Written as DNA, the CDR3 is TGCGCCAGCAGCCGCTACCTAGCCTCCCCCGGGAATGAGCAGTTCTTC. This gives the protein CASSRYLASPGNEQFF.